This passage covers 12 T cell receptor beta chains from one sample sequenced in a study of cytomegalovirus exposure and HLA in healthy donors. PCR amplification relied on 60 Vbeta primers (plus 13 Jbeta primers). Repertoires were generated with immunoSEQ multiplex PCR, while TCRdb's copy carries only in-frame clones and drops some. Counted here are about 160,000 clones, about four fifths occurring once; the ten biggest clones make up less than 1.6%. Sequenced: PBMCs. These receptors were taken from a girl aged 10 to 17 in good health and CMV-seropositive.

The chain is built from TRBV10-1 and TRBJ2-7; TRBD1 matches at 7 bases. The CDR3 length is 15 residues. Germline V gene data show CDR1 as WNHNN and CDR2 as SYGVQD (reference sequence). V lost 5 bases to trimming and J lost 6 bases; unmatched junction nucleotides: 13. The CDR3: CASSTSGQRRSEQYF. CDR3 bases: TGCGCCAGCAGTACCTCGGGACAGAGAAGGAGCGAGCAGTACTTC.

J is TRBJ2-3 and V is TRBV5-6; D uncertain. Looked up from germline, CDR1 is SGHDT and CDR2 is YYEEEE. V was pared by 5 bases and J by 5 bases, with 6 bases between. This CDR3 spans 11 amino acids. The CDR3 reads CASSAGDTQYF. The CDR3 DNA is TGTGCCAGCAGTGCAGGAGATACGCAGTATTTT. Together with reference TRBV5-6 and TRBJ2-3, the CDR3 gives the full variable domain: DAGVTQSPTHLIKTRGQQVTLRCSPKSGHDTVSWYQQALGQGPQFIFQYYEEEERQRGNFPDRFSGHQFPNYSSELNVNALLLGDSALYLCASSAGDTQYFGPGTRLTVL.

This chain joins TRBV4-3 and TRBJ2-7, with a possible D match to TRBD1 (6 bases). The CDR3 length is 14 residues. CDR1 is LGHNA and CDR2 is YSLEER in the germline V gene. V dropped 1 base and J dropped 6 bases, with 13 bases sitting between them. The CDR3 here is CASSQVVQGSEQYF. For the CDR3, the DNA is TGCGCCAGCAGCCAAGTTGTACAGGGCAGCGAGCAGTACTTC.

V and J are TRBV28 and TRBJ1-1, with TRBD1 as a possible D gene (6 bases). The CDR3 consists of 15 residues. V was shortened by 3 bases and J by 4 bases, with 15 bases between the two germline ends. CDR1 and CDR2 from the germline V gene are MDHEN and SYDVKM. The CDR3 coding sequence is TGTGCCAGCAGTTTGCCTCAGGGGTGGGCCACTGAAGCTTTCTTT. It specifies CASSLPQGWATEAFF.

This clone was seen only a few times. This sequence joins TRBV2 and TRBJ2-3, with a weak D call TRBD2 (5 bases). The germline V gene has CDR1 SNHLY and CDR2 FYNNEI. The ends were cut back, 0 bases at V and 2 bases at J, with 9 bases in the middle. This CDR3 has 15 amino acids. Written as DNA, the CDR3 is TGTGCCAGCAGTGAAGCTCGGGAAGTCACAGATACGCAGTATTTT. Its protein product is CASSEAREVTDTQYF.

The rearrangement uses TRBV28 and TRBJ1-1; a possible D gene is TRBD1 (5 bases). Trimming shortened V by 5 bases and J by 3 bases, and 16 bases separated the two germline ends. The CDR3 runs 15 residues. The germline gives CDR1 MDHEN, CDR2 SYDVKM. CDR3 in DNA: TGTGCCAGCAGTCAGACCTGGGGGGGGGACACTGAAGCTTTCTTT. Amino acid sequence: CASSQTWGGDTEAFF.

As to this clone: At one end the junction does not follow the germline gene, possibly because of a read error. V usage is TRBV7-9 and J usage is TRBJ1-2; the D is unclear. The germline V gene has CDR1 SEHNR and CDR2 FQNEAQ (reference sequence). The CDR3 sequence is 11 residues long. CDR3 nucleotides: TGTTCCAGCAGCTCTCTCGGTGGCTACACCTTC. Amino acid sequence: CSSSSLGGYTF.

CDR3 in DNA: TGTGCCTGGACCCGGAGGGTTGGGACTGAAGCTTTCTTT. It encodes CAWTRRVGTEAFF. The chain couples TRBV30 to TRBJ1-1, with no clear D. Germline CDR1 GTSNPN, CDR2 SVGIG (reference sequence). V gave up 4 bases and J gave up 5 bases, with 14 bases separating them. This CDR3 spans 13 amino acids.

The gene calls are TRBV14 and TRBJ2-1; 12 positions match TRBD2. J was trimmed by 9 bases and V by 1 base; bases with no gene match: 10. The CDR3 contains 17 residues. Germline V CDR1 and CDR2: SGHDN, FVKESK. The CDR3 bases are TGTGCCAGCAGCCAAGCCCGACTAGCGGGAGTATTGGGTGAGCAGTTCTTC. This codes for CASSQARLAGVLGEQFF.

The chain recombines TRBV6-5 with TRBJ1-4; TRBD1 aligns across 7 bases. CDR3 length: 15 residues. V lost 4 bases and J lost 0; bases outside the gene matches: 2. Per germline, CDR1 MNHEY and CDR2 SVGAGI. Here the CDR3 DNA reads TGTGCCAGCAGTTTTACAGGGGCAACTAATGAAAAACTGTTTTTT. Translation gives CASSFTGATNEKLFF.

V gene TRBV5-6 combines with J gene TRBJ2-3, with 8 bases matching TRBD1. Germline V gives CDR1 SGHDT, CDR2 YYEEEE. The CDR3 consists of 16 residues. The trim removed 7 bases at V and 1 base at J, leaving 11 bases unmatched. The CDR3 DNA is TGTGCCAGCCTAAAAGCCTGGGGACAGGGCACAGATACGCAGTATTTT. Its translation: CASLKAWGQGTDTQYF.

The rearrangement joins TRBV27 to TRBJ1-5; TRBD1 matches at 8 bases. The CDR3 runs 15 residues. Germline CDR1 and CDR2: MNHEY and SMNVEV (reference sequence). V trimming: 3 bases; J trimming: 0 bases; junction bases outside the gene matches: 1. The CDR3 nucleotides are TGTGCCAGCAGTTTGGACAGGGCTAGCAATCAGCCCCAGCATTTT. It translates to CASSLDRASNQPQHF.